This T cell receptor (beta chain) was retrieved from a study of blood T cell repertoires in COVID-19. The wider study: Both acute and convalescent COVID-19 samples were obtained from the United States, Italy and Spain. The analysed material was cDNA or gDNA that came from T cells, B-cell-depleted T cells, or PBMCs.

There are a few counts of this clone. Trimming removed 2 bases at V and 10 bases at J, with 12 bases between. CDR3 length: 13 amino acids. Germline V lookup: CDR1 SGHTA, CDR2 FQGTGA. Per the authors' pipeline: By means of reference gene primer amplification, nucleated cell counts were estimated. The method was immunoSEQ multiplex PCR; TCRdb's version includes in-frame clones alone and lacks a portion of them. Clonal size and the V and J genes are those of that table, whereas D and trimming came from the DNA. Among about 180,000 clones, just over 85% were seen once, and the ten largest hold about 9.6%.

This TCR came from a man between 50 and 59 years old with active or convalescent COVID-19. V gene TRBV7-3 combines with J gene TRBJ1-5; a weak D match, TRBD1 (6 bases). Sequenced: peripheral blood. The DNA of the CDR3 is TGTGCCAGCAGCTTAGGGCAGGGGAATCCCCAGCATTTT. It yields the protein CASSLGQGNPQHF.